This T cell receptor (beta chain) was documented in a study of blood T cell repertoires in COVID-19. Study details: Donors in the United States, Italy and Spain gave samples during acute or convalescent COVID-19. Nucleic acid was either cDNA or gDNA, and it came from T cells, B-cell-depleted T cells, or PBMCs.

Germline CDR1 and CDR2: MDHEN and SYDVKM. The CDR3 contains 17 residues. V dropped 2 bases and J dropped 4; count of bases not matched to a gene: 11. Original data processing: Estimation of nucleated cell counts relied on the amplification of reference gene primers. Assay used: immunoSEQ multiplex PCR; TCRdb lists only in-frame clones, some missing. D and trimming were read from the DNA, whereas the V and J calls and clone size are those reported in that table. Among over 70,000 clones listed, approximately 80% were seen once. Source material: peripheral blood. V and J are TRBV28 and TRBJ2-1, with TRBD1 matching 7 bases. The sequence was collected from a man between 65 and 85 years old with acute or convalescent COVID-19. DNA for the CDR3: TGTGCCAGCAGTTTACCCCAAGGGGGCGGAATATACAATGAGCAGTTCTTC. Translating it yields CASSLPQGGGIYNEQFF.